One sample yielded the 27 T cell receptor beta chains listed below, sequenced in a study of blood T cell repertoires in COVID-19. Libraries were prepared by immunoSEQ multiplex PCR; TCRdb keeps only in-frame clonotypes and omits some of them. The profile shows about 140,000 clones, about nine tenths of them singletons. The sequenced material came from PBMCs or T cells enriched from blood (not recorded which). These receptors all come from a man between 50 and 59 years old who had recovered from COVID-19.

This chain links TRBV19 with TRBJ2-1; D might be TRBD1 (7 bases). The germline V and J ends were trimmed by 7 bases and 9 bases, with 22 bases remaining between them. Looked up from germline, CDR1 is LNHDA and CDR2 is SQIVND (reference sequence). The CDR3 loop spans 15 amino acids. For the CDR3, the DNA is TGTGCCAGTACCAATTGGGCCAGGGGGGTAGCTGAGCAGTTCTTC. This translates into CASTNWARGVAEQFF.

This clone was seen only once. The V gene is TRBV27, the J gene TRBJ2-3; 8 bases map to TRBD1. The junction had 10 bases not matched to a gene; V was cut back by 6 bases and J by 2 bases. The germline V gene encodes CDR1 MNHEY and CDR2 SMNVEV (reference sequence). The CDR3 contains 16 residues. This CDR3 is CASRISGQGFTDTQYF. In DNA, the CDR3 is TGTGCCAGCAGGATCTCTGGACAGGGATTCACAGATACGCAGTATTTT.

The chain employs TRBV28 and TRBJ1-2, with D possibly TRBD1 on 6 matching bases. The CDR3 runs to 13 residues. Trimming shortened V by 4 bases and J by 8 bases, and 14 bases separated the two germline ends. Germline assignment: CDR1 MDHEN and CDR2 SYDVKM. Here the CDR3 reads CASSWYRVGGYTF. The CDR3 DNA follows: TGTGCCAGCAGTTGGTACAGGGTGGGGGGCTACACCTTC.

The chain combines TRBV7-2 with TRBJ2-2, with TRBD1 matching over 10 bases. Losses at the gene ends were 3 bases for V and 9 bases for J; bases not matched to a gene: 7. Per germline, CDR1 SGHTA and CDR2 FQGNSA. The CDR3 sequence is 15 residues long. The CDR3 nucleotides read TGTGCCAGCAGCTTCAGGACAGGGGGTAGCAGGGAGCTGTTTTTT. This gives the protein CASSFRTGGSRELFF.

This chain links TRBV7-6 with TRBJ1-5; D not certain. The ends were cut back, 1 base at V and 3 bases at J, with 10 bases in the middle. There are 15 residues in the CDR3. CDR1 is SGHVS, CDR2 FNYEAQ, per germline. As DNA, the CDR3 is TGTGCCAGCAGCTTAGGGTCAGGCCACAATCAGCCCCAGCATTTT. As protein: CASSLGSGHNQPQHF.

V is TRBV28 and J is TRBJ2-7; a weak D match, TRBD2 (6 bases). The CDR3 is made up of 15 amino acids. Trimming stripped 4 bases from V and 0 bases from J, with 13 bases between. Germline CDR1 MDHEN, CDR2 SYDVKM. CDR3 DNA sequence: TGTGCCAGCAGTTCACCGACTAGTTTCTCCTACGAGCAGTACTTC. Translated: CASSSPTSFSYEQYF.

The rearrangement links TRBV18 to TRBJ1-2; no clear D. From germline, CDR1 is KGHSH and CDR2 LQKENI. Between the trimmed V and J ends, which lost 6 bases and 4 bases, there was a span of 15 bases. The CDR3 runs 14 residues. DNA of the CDR3: TGTGCCAGCTCCAGAGAGTCGGGGAGCTATGGCTACACCTTC. Translating it yields CASSRESGSYGYTF.

This chain uses TRBV27 with TRBJ2-5, with D possibly being TRBD2 (6 bases). The germline V and J ends were trimmed by 6 bases and 1 base, with 24 bases remaining between them. The length of the CDR3 is 18 residues. Germline values: CDR1 MNHEY, CDR2 SMNVEV (reference sequence). The CDR3 coding sequence is TGTGCCAGCAGCCCTCTCGAGTGGGCCCTGGAGGGCCAAGAGACCCAGTACTTC. Translated, it gives CASSPLEWALEGQETQYF.

V usage is TRBV29-1 and J usage is TRBJ2-3; perhaps TRBD1 as D (6 bases). Trimming shortened V by 6 bases and J by 5 bases, and 18 bases separated the two germline ends. The CDR3 is 14 amino acids. Germline V lookup: CDR1 SQVTM, CDR2 ANQGSEA. CDR3 sequence reads: CSVQGGRGVDTQYF. CDR3 DNA sequence: TGCAGCGTCCAGGGCGGCAGGGGAGTAGATACGCAGTATTTT.

The rearrangement links TRBV25-1 to TRBJ2-3; D may be TRBD2 (5 bases). This CDR3 is built from 16 residues. The ends were cut back, 4 bases at V and 0 bases at J, with 14 bases in the middle. Germline V lookup: CDR1 MGHDK, CDR2 SYGVNS. The CDR3 DNA is TGTGCCAGCAGTGGGACTTCGCAAGGGAGCACAGATACGCAGTATTTT. This sequence encodes CASSGTSQGSTDTQYF.

V and J are TRBV27 and TRBJ1-2, with 9 bases matching TRBD1. CDR1 is MNHEY and CDR2 is SMNVEV in the germline V gene (reference sequence). With V trimmed by 5 bases and J by 6 bases, 7 bases remained unmatched. This CDR3 region has 14 residues. The DNA for the CDR3 is TGTGCCAGCAGTCCGGGGACAGGGTGGGATGGCTACACCTTC. This codes for CASSPGTGWDGYTF.

J is TRBJ2-3 and V is TRBV5-5; D perhaps matches TRBD1 (5 bases). Germline-derived CDR1 and CDR2 are SGHKS and YYEKEE (reference sequence). Trimming left V 0 bases short and J 1 base short, with 9 bases between. The CDR3 is 15 amino acids. DNA for the CDR3: TGTGCCAGCAGCTTGGGGGGCCGACGCACAGATACGCAGTATTTT. This encodes CASSLGGRRTDTQYF. Variable domain in full (rest from reference TRBV5-5 and TRBJ2-3): DAGVTQSPTHLIKTRGQQVTLRCSPISGHKSVSWYQQVLGQGPQFIFQYYEKEERGRGNFPDRFSARQFPNYSSELNVNALLLGDSALYLCASSLGGRRTDTQYFGPGTRLTVL.

The CDR3 protein is CAWSVSGTKGEQFF. CDR3 in DNA: TGTGCCTGGAGTGTAAGCGGGACTAAGGGTGAGCAGTTCTTC. The J gene is TRBJ2-1, the V gene TRBV30; TRBD2 matches at 7 bases. This CDR3 has 14 amino acids. The germline CDR1 and CDR2 sequences are GTSNPN and SVGIG (reference sequence). V lost 0 bases and J lost 9; bases outside the gene matches: 8.

This clone was seen more than once but under ten times. The chain joins TRBV6-5 to TRBJ1-3; 9 nucleotides agree with TRBD1. CDR3 size: 14 residues. The V segment lost 6 bases and the J segment 4 bases; nucleotides outside the gene matches: 4. Germline V gene sequence: CDR1 MNHEY, CDR2 SVGAGI. The CDR3, as DNA: TGTGCCAGCAGCCTCGGGACAGGGGGAAACACCATATATTTT. Its translation: CASSLGTGGNTIYF.

This rearrangement joins TRBV15 to TRBJ2-1, with TRBD1 matching over 11 bases. CDR3 length: 16 amino acids. Trimming cost V 4 bases and J 0 bases; bases outside gene matches: 2. From germline, CDR1 is LNHNV and CDR2 YYDKDF (reference sequence). CDR3 DNA: TGTGCCACCAGCACCGGGACAGGGGGCTCCTACAATGAGCAGTTCTTC. Its translation is CATSTGTGGSYNEQFF. The variable domain in full, completed from reference TRBV15 and TRBJ2-1, reads DAMVIQNPRYQVTQFGKPVTLSCSQTLNHNVMYWYQQKSSQAPKLLFHYYDKDFNNEADTPDNFQSRRPNTSFCFLDIRSPGLGDTAMYLCATSTGTGGSYNEQFFGPGTRLTVL.

J is TRBJ1-2 and V is TRBV28; D might be TRBD1 (6 bases). In germline, CDR1 is MDHEN, CDR2 SYDVKM. Trimming cost V 2 bases and J 3 bases, with 10 bases left between them. This CDR3 has 14 amino acids. The CDR3 nucleotides are TGTGCCAGCAGTTTAACAGGGCCTGACTATGGCTACACCTTC. It encodes CASSLTGPDYGYTF.

The chain carries TRBV7-2 and TRBJ2-7; 9 nucleotides align to TRBD1. CDR1 and CDR2 (germline): SGHTA, FQGNSA. CDR3 length equals 16 residues. V was clipped by 5 bases and J by 0 bases; unmatched bases: 8. CDR3 in amino acids: CASSPYPTGGSYEQYF. The CDR3 region has the DNA TGTGCCAGCAGCCCCTACCCGACAGGGGGCTCCTACGAGCAGTACTTC.

V is TRBV5-6 and J is TRBJ1-2; 7 bases align to TRBD1. CDR1 SGHDT and CDR2 YYEEEE come from the germline V gene. The junction had 9 bases not matched to a gene; V was cut back by 3 bases and J by 4 bases. This CDR3 has 15 residues. The CDR3 protein is CASSSYRDSLYGYTF. For the CDR3, the DNA is TGTGCCAGCAGCTCGTACCGGGACAGCCTCTATGGCTACACCTTC.

This chain links TRBV7-3 with TRBJ2-1; TRBD2 matches at 11 bases. The CDR3 runs 14 residues. V trimming: 5 bases; J trimming: 7 bases; junction bases outside the gene matches: 4. Germline-derived CDR1 and CDR2 are SGHTA and FQGTGA. CDR3 coding DNA: TGTGCCAGCAGCACAACTAGCGGGAGTAATGAGCAGTTCTTC. Protein sequence: CASSTTSGSNEQFF.

The chain couples TRBV7-2 to TRBJ1-2; 8 nucleotides align to TRBD1. Germline CDR1 is SGHTA and CDR2 is FQGNSA. V trimming: 1 base; J trimming: 4 bases; junction bases outside the gene matches: 8. The CDR3 totals 16 residues. The DNA for the CDR3 is TGTGCCAGCAGCTTAGGTGGGGCAGGGGGCGTCTATGGCTACACCTTC. Translating gives CASSLGGAGGVYGYTF.

This chain connects TRBV27 to TRBJ2-1; perhaps TRBD2 as D (5 bases). Trimming pared 5 bases from V and 4 bases from J, leaving 15 bases between. The CDR3 extends over 15 amino acids. Per germline, CDR1 MNHEY and CDR2 SMNVEV (reference sequence). The CDR3: CASSIPTGGYNEQFF. CDR3 nucleotide sequence: TGTGCCAGCAGTATCCCGACGGGCGGGTACAATGAGCAGTTCTTC.

The rearrangement links TRBV7-9 to TRBJ2-7; TRBD2 aligns across 12 bases. Germline CDR1 SEHNR, CDR2 FQNEAQ (reference sequence). J gave up 6 bases and V 0 bases, and 0 bases lay outside the gene matches. The CDR3 consists of 14 residues. The CDR3 DNA follows: TGTGCCAGCAGCTTAGCGACTAGCGGGAGCGAGCAGTACTTC. As protein: CASSLATSGSEQYF.

This chain connects TRBV14 to TRBJ1-2; no definite D call. Trimming shortened V by 0 bases and J by 7 bases, and 12 bases separated the two germline ends. CDR1 SGHDN and CDR2 FVKESK come from the germline V gene. This CDR3 region has 14 residues. Here the CDR3 reads CASSQDSLYSGYTF. The DNA for the CDR3 is TGTGCCAGCAGCCAAGATTCCCTTTACTCTGGCTACACCTTC. Variable domain in full (rest from reference TRBV14 and TRBJ1-2): EAGVTQFPSHSVIEKGQTVTLRCDPISGHDNLYWYRRVMGKEIKFLLHFVKESKQDESGMPNNRFLAERTGGTYSTLKVQPAELEDSGVYFCASSQDSLYSGYTFGSGTRLTVV.

In this sample, this clone turned up once. The chain couples TRBV4-3 to TRBJ2-2; D is ambiguous. The CDR3 is 16 residues long. V lost 1 base to trimming and J lost 3 bases, with 12 bases between them. Germline V gene sequence: CDR1 LGHNA, CDR2 YSLEER. The CDR3 coding sequence is TGCGCCAGCAGCCAAGTAGTAACGGTTTACACCGGGGAGCTGTTTTTT. Its protein product is CASSQVVTVYTGELFF.

The rearrangement links TRBV7-9 to TRBJ2-1; maybe TRBD2 (6 bases). CDR1 SEHNR and CDR2 FQNEAQ come from the germline V gene (reference sequence). This CDR3 is built from 17 residues. V lost 5 bases, J lost 0 bases, and 17 bases lay in between. The CDR3 sequence is CASSPKLYSGSYNEQFF. CDR3 bases: TGTGCCAGCAGCCCGAAATTGTATAGCGGCTCCTACAATGAGCAGTTCTTC.

This clone was counted only a few times. V and J are TRBV27 and TRBJ2-1, with a weak D call TRBD1 (5 bases). The CDR3 has 18 residues. The ends were cut back, 9 bases at V and 1 base at J, with 25 bases in the middle. The germline gives CDR1 MNHEY, CDR2 SMNVEV (reference sequence). This CDR3 reads CASMVARQGRGSYNEQFF. The CDR3 DNA reads TGTGCCAGTATGGTCGCGCGGCAGGGAAGGGGATCCTACAATGAGCAGTTCTTC.

The chain combines TRBV7-8 with TRBJ1-2, with D perhaps TRBD1 (5 bases). There are 14 residues in the CDR3. V was shortened by 5 bases and J by 4 bases, with 14 bases between the two germline ends. Germline V gene lookup returns CDR1 SGHVS and CDR2 FQNEAQ. The CDR3 sequence is CASSVDLGGYGYTF. Written as DNA, the CDR3 is TGTGCCAGCAGCGTCGATTTGGGGGGCTATGGCTACACCTTC.